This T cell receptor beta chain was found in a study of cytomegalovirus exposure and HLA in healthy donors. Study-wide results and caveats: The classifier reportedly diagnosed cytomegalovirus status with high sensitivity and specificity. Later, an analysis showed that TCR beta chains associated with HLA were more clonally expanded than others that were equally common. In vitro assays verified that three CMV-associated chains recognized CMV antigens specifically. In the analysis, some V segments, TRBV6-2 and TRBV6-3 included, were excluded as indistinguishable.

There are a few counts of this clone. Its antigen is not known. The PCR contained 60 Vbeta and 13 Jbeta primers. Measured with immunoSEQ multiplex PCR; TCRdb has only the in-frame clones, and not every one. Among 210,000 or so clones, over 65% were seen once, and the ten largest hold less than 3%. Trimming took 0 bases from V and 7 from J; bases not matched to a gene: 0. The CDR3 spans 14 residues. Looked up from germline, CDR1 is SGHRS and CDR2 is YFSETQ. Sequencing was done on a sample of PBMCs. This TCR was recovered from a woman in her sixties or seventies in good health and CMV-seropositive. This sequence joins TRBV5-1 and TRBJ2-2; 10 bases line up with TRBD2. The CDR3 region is CASSLGLAGGELFF. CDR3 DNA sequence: TGCGCCAGCAGCTTGGGACTAGCGGGCGGGGAGCTGTTTTTT.